This T cell receptor (beta chain) was sequenced in a study of shared clonotypes between healthy human individuals. Study-level results: Some naive CD4 clonotypes, 4% to 6%, turned up in common across a handful of donors. Enrolling few donors narrowed the genetic and exposure-history diversity that was represented. Measured sharing among donors was expected to vary with sequencing depth.

It was at deep level that the assay was run. Some clones are missing from TCRdb's copy, which holds only in-frame ones; the method was immunoSEQ multiplex PCR. The profile shows approximately 840,000 clones, roughly 96% of them singletons. V shed 0 bases and J shed 0 bases, with 13 bases lying between them. CDR3 length: 16 residues. Germline lookup yields CDR1 SGHKS and CDR2 YYEKEE (reference sequence). CD45RO negativity and positive selection for CCR7 defined naive CD8 cells, a population that excluded terminally differentiated effector memory CD45RA+ cells. Details on this clone: The antigen is undetermined.

This chain joins TRBV5-5 and TRBJ2-7; weak D call: TRBD2 (5 bases). What was sequenced was naive CD8+ T cells sorted from blood. This TCR was recovered from a man younger than 40 in good health. CDR3 in DNA: TGTGCCAGCAGCTTGGAGGTAGCGTCGAGCTCCTACGAGCAGTACTTC. Translating it yields CASSLEVASSSYEQYF. Full variable domain (remainder filled in from reference TRBV5-5 and TRBJ2-7): DAGVTQSPTHLIKTRGQQVTLRCSPISGHKSVSWYQQVLGQGPQFIFQYYEKEERGRGNFPDRFSARQFPNYSSELNVNALLLGDSALYLCASSLEVASSSYEQYFGPGTRLTVT.